This T cell receptor beta chain came from a study of blood T cell repertoires in COVID-19. At the level of the study: Specimens from acute and convalescent COVID-19 originated in the United States, Italy and Spain. PBMCs, B-cell-depleted T cells, or T cells were the source of the cDNA or gDNA that made up the material.

Methods used by the authors: Amplification with reference gene primers provided the estimates of nucleated cell counts. Assay: immunoSEQ multiplex PCR; the TCRdb copy retains only in-frame clones and omits some. V and J calls and clone size come straight from that table; D and trimming were deduced from the DNA. The table lists 150,000 to 200,000 clones, around 90% of them singletons. The CDR3 has 14 residues. J lost 0 bases, V lost 4 bases, and 2 bases had no gene match. Germline lookup yields CDR1 MGHRA and CDR2 YSYEKL. The sequence was obtained from a man between 60 and 75 years old with acute or convalescent COVID-19. The specimen sequenced was peripheral blood. The chain has TRBV4-1 and TRBJ1-1; the match to TRBD1 covers 7 bases. The CDR3 sequence: CASSPDRVNTEAFF. For the CDR3, the DNA is TGCGCCAGCAGCCCAGACAGGGTGAACACTGAAGCTTTCTTT.